The rows below give T cell receptor beta chains drawn from one sample of a study of cytomegalovirus exposure and HLA in healthy donors. Produced via immunoSEQ multiplex PCR; TCRdb's table is partial and in-frame only. The sample has roughly 190,000 clones, around 81% seen once. Material for sequencing was PBMCs. These receptors were obtained from a woman in her fifties or sixties in good health and CMV-seropositive. Both conserved end residues are part of each CDR3. The D gene is left open where the match is weak. A clone size is listed for some rows: how often the clone was seen (once, few, many), or a class if it is expanded.

v_gene	abundance	j_gene	d_gene	CDR3aa	CDR3nt
TRBV4-2	-	TRBJ1-1	-	CASSQGIRAATEAFF	TGTGCCAGCAGCCAAGGGATCAGGGCTGCCACTGAAGCTTTCTTT
TRBV2	-	TRBJ2-3	-	CASSVVTDTQYF	TGTGCCAGCAGTGTAGTCACAGATACGCAGTATTTT
TRBV5-1	-	TRBJ1-4	-	CASSLADSQEKLFF	TGCGCCAGCAGCTTGGCCGACAGTCAGGAAAAACTGTTTTTT
TRBV18	-	TRBJ1-1	-	CASSPGPGNTEAFF	TGTGCCAGCTCACCAGGCCCGGGGAACACTGAAGCTTTCTTT
TRBV5-8	-	TRBJ1-1	-	CASSLKGHHMNTEAFF	TGTGCCAGCAGCCTCAAGGGACACCACATGAACACTGAAGCTTTCTTT
TRBV6-6	-	TRBJ2-5	TRBD2	CASSYSPVAGGETQYF	TGTGCCAGCAGTTACAGCCCAGTAGCGGGCGGGGAGACCCAGTACTTC
TRBV19	once	TRBJ1-5	-	CASKRQASNQPQHF	TGTGCCAGTAAGAGACAGGCTAGCAATCAGCCCCAGCATTTT
TRBV5-1	-	TRBJ1-1	-	CASSQHSGLGDTEAFF	TGCGCCAGCAGCCAACACTCAGGGTTAGGGGACACTGAAGCTTTCTTT
TRBV6-5	-	TRBJ1-2	-	CASSYSGGGGYTF	TGTGCCAGCAGTTACTCGGGGGGAGGCGGCTACACCTTC
TRBV28	-	TRBJ1-2	TRBD1	CASRDRGEYGYTF	TGTGCCAGCAGGGACAGGGGCGAGTATGGCTACACCTTC
TRBV5-1	-	TRBJ1-2	TRBD1	CASRTGDNDGYTF	TGCGCCTCCCGGACAGGGGACAACGATGGCTACACCTTC
TRBV19	few	TRBJ1-5	-	CASSPRGQPQHF	TGTGCCAGTAGTCCTCGCGGGCAGCCCCAGCATTTT
TRBV7-9	-	TRBJ2-5	-	CASSLVLRGQTQYF	TGTGCCAGCAGCTTGGTATTGCGGGGCCAGACCCAGTACTTC
TRBV30	-	TRBJ1-1	TRBD1	CAWRSITGQELLNTEAFF	TGTGCCTGGAGATCCATCACCGGACAGGAACTGCTGAACACTGAAGCTTTCTTT
TRBV4-1	-	TRBJ1-6	TRBD1	CASSQEAHRDREDSPLHF	TGCGCCAGCAGCCAAGAAGCCCACCGGGACAGGGAGGATTCACCCCTCCACTTT
TRBV4-1	-	TRBJ2-5	TRBD1	CASSQAGDRLGETQYF	TGCGCCAGCAGCCAAGCAGGGGACAGGTTGGGAGAGACCCAGTACTTC
TRBV6-5	-	TRBJ1-2	TRBD1	CASRPGQGGYGYTF	TGTGCCAGCAGACCGGGACAGGGAGGCTATGGCTACACCTTC
TRBV2	-	TRBJ2-3	-	CASSILATDTQYF	TGTGCCAGCAGTATCCTAGCCACAGATACGCAGTATTTT
TRBV14	-	TRBJ1-2	TRBD1	CASSYGTGDYGYTF	TGTGCCAGCAGTTATGGGACAGGGGACTATGGCTACACCTTC
TRBV2	-	TRBJ2-7	TRBD1	CASSELQGAVGEQYF	TGTGCCAGCAGCGAACTACAGGGGGCGGTAGGCGAGCAGTACTTC
TRBV19	-	TRBJ1-5	-	CASSIKGGHYLQPQHF	TGTGCCAGTAGTATTAAAGGGGGACATTACCTTCAGCCCCAGCATTTT
TRBV6-5	few	TRBJ1-1	-	CATKGQLNTEAFF	TGTGCCACCAAGGGACAACTGAACACTGAAGCTTTCTTT
TRBV9	-	TRBJ1-5	TRBD1	CASSKTGSDNQPQHF	TGTGCCAGCAGCAAGACAGGGTCGGACAATCAGCCCCAGCATTTT
TRBV7-3	once	TRBJ2-3	TRBD2	CASSSSGGAADTQYF	TGTGCCAGCAGCTCTAGCGGGGGGGCCGCAGATACGCAGTATTTT
TRBV5-1	once	TRBJ2-7	TRBD1	CASTLVETGSYEQYF	TGCGCCAGCACCTTAGTGGAGACAGGGTCATACGAGCAGTACTTC
TRBV19	-	TRBJ1-2	TRBD1	CASSPPSWDRGNYGYTF	TGTGCCAGTAGTCCACCTTCTTGGGACAGGGGTAACTATGGCTACACCTTC
TRBV6-5	-	TRBJ2-6	-	CASSSGVYGANVLTF	TGTGCCAGCAGCTCGGGGGTGTATGGGGCCAACGTCCTGACTTTC
TRBV5-6	-	TRBJ1-1	TRBD1	CASGQGVTEAFF	TGTGCCAGTGGACAGGGAGTGACTGAAGCTTTCTTT
TRBV4-1	-	TRBJ2-5	TRBD2	CASSRTRQETQYF	TGCGCCAGCTCTCGGACTAGACAAGAGACCCAGTACTTC
TRBV9	-	TRBJ2-7	TRBD1	CASSVGGQGYEQYF	TGTGCCAGCAGCGTAGGAGGACAGGGCTATGAGCAGTACTTC
TRBV2	few	TRBJ1-4	-	CASSAGLLKGEKLFF	TGTGCCAGCAGTGCGGGACTTCTCAAAGGGGAAAAACTGTTTTTT
TRBV2	-	TRBJ2-1	TRBD1	CASRGTGGPRQFF	TGTGCCAGCAGGGGGACAGGGGGCCCTAGGCAGTTCTTC
TRBV7-7	-	TRBJ1-1	-	CASSLGGGTEAFF	TGTGCCAGCAGCTTAGGTGGAGGCACTGAAGCTTTCTTT
TRBV5-1	-	TRBJ2-7	TRBD2	CASAGTSDSYEQYF	TGCGCCAGCGCCGGGACTAGCGACTCCTACGAGCAGTACTTC
TRBV5-6	few	TRBJ1-2	TRBD1	CASSSPGQGGTYGYTF	TGTGCCAGCAGCTCGCCGGGACAGGGGGGAACCTATGGCTACACCTTC
TRBV7-2	-	TRBJ2-1	TRBD2	CASSKAGGLYNEQFF	TGTGCCAGCAGCAAAGCGGGGGGGCTATACAATGAGCAGTTCTTC
TRBV20-1	-	TRBJ2-5	-	CSEAGRETQYF	TGCAGCGAAGCAGGGAGGGAGACCCAGTACTTC
TRBV6-6	few	TRBJ1-4	-	CASSYGTQGNEKLFF	TGTGCCAGCAGTTACGGCACACAGGGTAATGAAAAACTGTTTTTT
TRBV10-1	few	TRBJ1-6	-	CASSGTVYSPLHF	TGCGCCAGCAGTGGGACAGTCTATTCACCCCTCCACTTT
TRBV7-2	-	TRBJ1-2	-	CASSSKNREGYTF	TGTGCCAGCAGCTCGAAAAACAGGGAAGGCTACACCTTC
TRBV28	-	TRBJ2-2	TRBD2	CASSSVMILAGGPGDTGELFF	TGTGCCAGCAGCTCCGTCATGATCCTAGCGGGGGGGCCGGGGGACACCGGGGAGCTGTTTTTT
TRBV4-1	-	TRBJ2-1	-	CASSQVRLVINEQFF	TGCGCCAGCAGCCAAGTCCGACTAGTCATCAATGAGCAGTTCTTC
TRBV5-4	-	TRBJ1-4	-	CASSSSLGEGEKLFF	TGTGCCAGCAGCTCCTCCTTAGGGGAGGGGGAAAAACTGTTTTTT
TRBV2	-	TRBJ1-3	-	CASRFRDSFFSGNTIYF	TGTGCCAGCAGGTTCCGGGACTCCTTTTTCTCTGGAAACACCATATATTTT
TRBV19	once	TRBJ1-6	TRBD1	CASSVDRAYNSPLHF	TGTGCCAGTAGTGTAGACAGGGCATATAATTCACCCCTCCACTTT
TRBV2	-	TRBJ2-3	TRBD2	CASRASGARTDTQYF	TGTGCCAGCAGAGCTAGCGGGGCCCGAACAGATACGCAGTATTTT
TRBV5-1	-	TRBJ2-2	TRBD2	CASSLAGGNTGELFF	TGCGCCAGCAGCTTAGCGGGGGGGAACACCGGGGAGCTGTTTTTT
TRBV9	-	TRBJ2-3	TRBD1	CASSVLGQGAWDTQYF	TGTGCCAGCAGCGTCCTGGGACAGGGGGCTTGGGATACGCAGTATTTT
TRBV27	once	TRBJ2-7	-	CASRLEGGTYEQYF	TGTGCCAGCAGATTGGAAGGGGGAACCTACGAGCAGTACTTC